One sample yielded the 4 T cell receptor beta chains listed below, sequenced in a study of OX40 agonist ivuxolimab in advanced cancers. Assay: immunoSEQ multiplex PCR; the TCRdb copy retains only in-frame clones and omits some. The sample has under 60,000 clones; 85% to 90% are singletons. The specimen comprised CD4+ or CD8+ T cells sorted from blood, sampled in a trial of the OX40 agonist ivuxolimab. The source of these receptors is an adult with an advanced solid tumor such as melanoma, head and neck, liver or kidney cancer.

The chain recombines TRBV28 with TRBJ2-1; D is unclear. V lost 6 bases and J 0 bases, leaving 6 bases between the germline ends. Germline values: CDR1 MDHEN, CDR2 SYDVKM. This CDR3 spans 13 amino acids. CDR3 in DNA: TGTGCCAGCAGGTCAAGCTCCTACAATGAGCAGTTCTTC. Amino acids: CASRSSSYNEQFF.

This clone was picked up one time. The gene calls are TRBV15 and TRBJ2-3; D gene uncertain. Between the trimmed V and J ends, which lost 2 bases and 7 bases, there was a span of 16 bases. The germline gives CDR1 LNHNV, CDR2 YYDKDF (reference sequence). This CDR3 is 15 amino acids long. CDR3 DNA: TGTGCCACCAGCAGATATGGGATGGCGTTAAATACGCAGTATTTT. The encoded protein is CATSRYGMALNTQYF.

This chain joins TRBV18 and TRBJ1-3; a possible D gene is TRBD1 (5 bases). The CDR3 covers 16 residues. Germline V lookup: CDR1 KGHSH, CDR2 LQKENI. V was trimmed by 1 base and J by 2 bases, leaving 12 bases between them. The CDR3 region is CASSPLAGRTGNTIYF. The CDR3 DNA is TGTGCCAGCTCACCACTTGCAGGGAGGACTGGAAACACCATATATTTT.

The chain joins TRBV5-4 to TRBJ2-1, with TRBD1 matching over 10 bases. Germline V gives CDR1 SGHNT, CDR2 YYREEE (reference sequence). The length of the CDR3 is 16 residues. The V and J ends lost 4 bases and 0 bases, in that order; junction bases with no gene match: 4. CDR3: CASSRQGALSYNEQFF. The CDR3 coding sequence is TGTGCCAGCAGCCGACAGGGGGCCCTCTCCTACAATGAGCAGTTCTTC.